The rows below give T cell receptor beta chains drawn from one sample of a study of T-cell reconstitution after alpha-beta-depleted transplantation in children. TCRdb re-analysed the PCR reads in MiXCR, keeping a single row per CDR3 protein. Counted here are 490,000 or so distinct CDR3 sequences, 12% occurring once; the ten biggest clones make up under 7%. Source: PBMCs from the stem cell graft donor, taken from the stem cell graft. The receptors derive from a human donor who donated a stem cell graft to a child with combined immunodeficiency. Both conserved end residues are part of each CDR3. D genes are given only for firm matches. Only part of the rows carry a size: once, few, many, or a class if the clone is expanded.

V gene,CDR3 length,D gene,J gene,clone size,CDR3 DNA,CDR3 protein
TRBV6-2/TRBV6-3,14,.,TRBJ1-1,many,TGTGCCAGCAGTTACTCACGGATGAACACTGAAGCTTTCTTT,CASSYSRMNTEAFF
TRBV5-1,14,.,TRBJ2-5,many,TGCGCCAGCAGCCGAATACTAGTTAGGGAGACCCAGTACTTC,CASSRILVRETQYF
TRBV28,14,.,TRBJ1-3,few,TGTGCCAGCATCCCCGGCCCCGTTGGAAACACCATATATTTT,CASIPGPVGNTIYF
TRBV4-3,18,TRBD2,TRBJ2-3,few,TGCGCCAGCAGCCCCGGGACTAGCGGGAGACGTTTGACAGATACGCAGTATTTT,CASSPGTSGRRLTDTQYF
TRBV5-1,16,TRBD2,TRBJ2-1,few,TGCGCCAGCAGCCCCGGAGCTAGCGGGAGGGTGTATGAGCAGTTCTTC,CASSPGASGRVYEQFF
TRBV29-1,16,.,TRBJ2-1,.,TGCAGCGTTGAAGACACCGGGACCCCGACTAACAATGAGCAGTTCTTC,CSVEDTGTPTNNEQFF
TRBV29-1,12,.,TRBJ2-7,.,TGCAGCGTTGGTGTAAGGGGGTCCGAGCAGTACTTC,CSVGVRGSEQYF
TRBV5-1,16,TRBD2,TRBJ2-3,.,TGCGCCAGCAGAGTTCAGGGCGGGAGTGGCACAGATACGCAGTATTTT,CASRVQGGSGTDTQYF
TRBV5-6,15,.,TRBJ2-1,few,TGTGCCAGCAGCGACCCGAGTAGCTCCTACAATGAGCAGTTCTTC,CASSDPSSSYNEQFF
TRBV20-1,15,.,TRBJ2-1,many,TGCAGTGCTAGAGATGGGGCCCTCGTCTACAATGAGCAGTTCTTC,CSARDGALVYNEQFF